The TCR beta chain described here comes from a study of patients and donors after allogeneic stem cell transplantation. TCRdb independently ran MiXCR on the RT-PCR reads; one entry per CDR3 protein. Among tens of thousands of distinct CDR3 sequences listed, about 48% were seen once. The CDR3 is 11 amino acids. V was cut by 8 bases and J by 13 bases, with 15 bases left in between. Germline CDR1 is MNHEY and CDR2 is SVGAGI. Sequenced sample: blood, either unsorted or a sorted T cell fraction (not recorded which). The chain recombines TRBV6-5 with TRBJ2-1; D call uncertain. The TCR comes from a human donor who was either an allogeneic HSCT recipient or a stem cell or donor lymphocyte infusion donor (not recorded which). It is not recorded whose cells these are; they may come from a transplant donor. The CDR3 loop is CASGFSTIQFF. CDR3 in DNA: TGTGCCAGCGGATTCTCGACGATTCAGTTCTTC.